The next 18 T cell receptor beta chains were all read from a single sample in a study of cytomegalovirus exposure and HLA in healthy donors. Use of 60 Vbeta and 13 Jbeta primers characterized the PCR. TCRdb's copy holds only in-frame clones and misses some; the assay was immunoSEQ multiplex PCR. The profile covers 140,000 to 150,000 clones, with roughly four fifths appearing a single time and about 3% taken by the ten largest. Sequencing was carried out using PBMCs. These receptors originate from a middle-aged man in good health and CMV-seropositive.

The genes are TRBV28 and TRBJ1-2; no clear D gene. The CDR3 loop spans 14 amino acids. The germline V gene encodes CDR1 MDHEN and CDR2 SYDVKM. Trimming pared 1 base from V and 4 bases from J, leaving 10 bases between. The CDR3 sequence: CASSLFRESYGYTF. CDR3 coding DNA: TGTGCCAGCAGTTTATTCCGGGAGAGCTATGGCTACACCTTC.

This clone was found once. The chain carries TRBV29-1 and TRBJ2-3, with TRBD1 matching 10 bases. Looked up from germline, CDR1 is SQVTM and CDR2 is ANQGSEA. The CDR3 is 13 amino acids. V was pared by 7 bases and J by 1 base, with 2 bases of the junction left unmatched. The CDR3 region is CSAGTGGTDTQYF. The DNA of the CDR3 is TGCAGCGCCGGGACAGGGGGCACAGATACGCAGTATTTT.

V and J are TRBV18 and TRBJ2-2, with D possibly matching TRBD1 (5 bases). V was clipped by 6 bases and J by 5 bases, with 10 bases between them. This CDR3 region has 13 residues. Germline V gives CDR1 KGHSH, CDR2 LQKENI. In nucleotides, the CDR3 is TGTGCCAGCTCCCTCTCAGGGACCGGGGAGCTGTTTTTT. It specifies CASSLSGTGELFF.

The chain recombines TRBV5-1 with TRBJ1-1, with a weak D call TRBD1 (5 bases). Germline loops: CDR1 SGHRS, CDR2 YFSETQ. V lost 4 bases and J lost 0, with 13 bases in between. The CDR3 has 15 residues. The CDR3 DNA sequence: TGCGCCAGCAGCCTGGACACTAACATGAACACTGAAGCTTTCTTT. Translation gives CASSLDTNMNTEAFF. Using reference TRBV5-1 and TRBJ1-1 for the parts outside the CDR3, the full variable domain is KAGVTQTPRYLIKTRGQQVTLSCSPISGHRSVSWYQQTPGQGLQFLFEYFSETQRNKGNFPGRFSGRQFSNSRSEMNVSTLELGDSALYLCASSLDTNMNTEAFFGQGTRLTVV.

The genes are TRBV19 and TRBJ2-1, with 9 bases matching TRBD2. CDR3 length equals 13 residues. Germline values: CDR1 LNHDA, CDR2 SQIVND (reference sequence). Unmatched junction bases numbered 3, after V lost 5 bases and J lost 7 bases. CDR3 in amino acids: CASSPGLANEQFF. As DNA, the CDR3 is TGTGCCAGTAGTCCAGGACTAGCGAATGAGCAGTTCTTC.

The V and J genes are TRBV14 and TRBJ2-3; D not resolved. This CDR3 spans 12 amino acids. Trimming left V 2 bases short and J 5 bases short, with 5 bases between. Germline CDR1 reads SGHDN; CDR2 reads FVKESK. Here the CDR3 reads CASSQSGDTQYF. The CDR3, as DNA: TGTGCCAGCAGCCAATCGGGAGATACGCAGTATTTT.

This clone has a handful of counts. This chain links TRBV6-5 with TRBJ2-1, with D possibly being TRBD2 (5 bases). The germline V gene encodes CDR1 MNHEY and CDR2 SVGAGI. Trimming took 4 bases from V and 13 from J, leaving 14 bases between them. CDR3 length: 12 residues. The CDR3 nucleotides read TGTGCCAGCAGTTCCGCCGGGATTCTCCAGTTCTTC. Protein product: CASSSAGILQFF.

The V gene is TRBV28, the J gene TRBJ1-5, with D perhaps matching TRBD1 (6 bases). This CDR3 spans 14 amino acids. Germline V lookup: CDR1 MDHEN, CDR2 SYDVKM. Trimming removed 4 bases at V and 10 bases at J, with 17 bases between. The CDR3 nucleotides read TGTGCCAGCAGTTCCCACAGGGATGGGCGACCCCAGCATTTT. Its translation is CASSSHRDGRPQHF.

The V and J genes are TRBV6-5 and TRBJ1-2, with 9 nucleotides matching TRBD1. The germline gives CDR1 MNHEY, CDR2 SVGAGI. There are 15 residues in the CDR3. V lost 6 bases to trimming and J lost 3 bases; unmatched junction nucleotides: 8. The CDR3 coding sequence is TGTGCCAGCAGCCAGCAGGGACAGGGATACTATGGCTACACCTTC. It translates to CASSQQGQGYYGYTF.

This clone was seen just once. The chain links TRBV5-1 to TRBJ1-2; 11 bases match TRBD1. Germline CDR1 reads SGHRS; CDR2 reads YFSETQ. The CDR3 contains 15 residues. After removal of 4 bases from V and 8 bases from J, the junction contained 10 bases not matched to a gene. CDR3 in DNA: TGCGCCAGCAGCATGGACAGGGGGCGGCTGGGCGGCTACACCTTC. It codes for CASSMDRGRLGGYTF.

This chain connects TRBV10-3 to TRBJ2-1; tentatively, D is TRBD2 (6 bases). Per the germline V gene, CDR1 is ENHRY and CDR2 is SYGVKD. The length of the CDR3 is 16 residues. V was cut by 8 bases and J by 7 bases, with 24 bases left in between. The CDR3 DNA reads as TGTGCCATCGGGGGACTTGCGCGAAAGGGTATAAATGAGCAGTTCTTC. It is translated as CAIGGLARKGINEQFF.

The rearrangement joins TRBV19 to TRBJ2-5; a weak D match, TRBD2 (6 bases). Germline CDR1 LNHDA, CDR2 SQIVND (reference sequence). V was trimmed by 5 bases and J by 1 base, leaving 17 bases between them. The CDR3 is 16 residues long. The chain's CDR3 is CASSVGTAAPQETQYF. CDR3 coding DNA: TGTGCCAGTAGTGTGGGGACTGCAGCGCCCCAAGAGACCCAGTACTTC.

This clone has a handful of counts. J is TRBJ1-1 and V is TRBV6-5; 9 bases align to TRBD1. V shed 0 bases and J 5 bases; nucleotides not matched to a gene: 4. This CDR3 region has 15 residues. Germline CDR1 MNHEY, CDR2 SVGAGI. The CDR3 DNA is TGTGCCAGCAGTTACTCTGGACAGGGGACGACTGAAGCTTTCTTT. Its protein product is CASSYSGQGTTEAFF.

A single count supports this clone. J is TRBJ1-1 and V is TRBV11-3; TRBD1 matches at 7 bases. The V and J ends lost 6 bases and 3 bases, in that order; junction bases with no gene match: 4. Germline V gene data show CDR1 as SGHNT and CDR2 as YENEEA. The CDR3 is 13 amino acids. CDR3 region: CASSQGEDTEAFF. The CDR3 coding sequence is TGTGCCAGCAGTCAGGGGGAGGACACTGAAGCTTTCTTT.

V is TRBV5-1 and J is TRBJ2-7; 8 bases align to TRBD2. Germline V CDR1 and CDR2: SGHRS, YFSETQ. This CDR3 spans 14 amino acids. The V gene end was trimmed by 5 bases and the J gene end by 5 bases; junction bases not matched to a gene: 9. The CDR3 is CASRSPGTSNEQYF. The CDR3 nucleotides read TGCGCCAGCAGATCTCCCGGGACTAGTAACGAGCAGTACTTC.

The chain joins TRBV19 to TRBJ2-2; TRBD2 matches 9 bases. CDR1 is LNHDA and CDR2 is SQIVND in the germline V gene (reference sequence). CDR3 length: 14 amino acids. V gave up 7 bases and J gave up 7 bases; unmatched junction bases: 7. The CDR3 nucleotides are TGTGCCAGTACCGTAGCGGGAGAAGGCGGGGAGCTGTTTTTT. This encodes CASTVAGEGGELFF.

The rearrangement joins TRBV6-1 to TRBJ2-7; TRBD1 matches 7 bases. The junction had 7 bases not matched to a gene; V was cut back by 6 bases and J by 5 bases. This CDR3 contains 13 residues. CDR1 is MNHNS, CDR2 SASEGT, per germline. In DNA, the CDR3 is TGTGCCAGCAGGTCACAGGGGATCGACGAGCAGTACTTC. Amino acid sequence: CASRSQGIDEQYF.

V is TRBV5-4 and J is TRBJ2-7, with a weak D call TRBD2 (6 bases). Trimming stripped 1 base from V and 4 bases from J, with 12 bases between. The CDR3 runs 14 residues. The germline gives CDR1 SGHNT, CDR2 YYREEE (reference sequence). CDR3 coding DNA: TGTGCCAGCAGCTTGAAAGGGACTCCATACGAGCAGTACTTC. This encodes CASSLKGTPYEQYF.